The clone carrying this T cell receptor beta chain has at least ten counts. Unique molecular identifiers were incorporated during preparation of the TCRbeta library. TCRdb used MiXCR to reprocess the PCR reads, holding one entry per CDR3 protein. Of fewer than 200,000 distinct CDR3 sequences in the sample, about 6.4% were seen once. This entry comes from a study of T-cell reconstitution after alpha-beta-depleted transplantation in children. The V end was cut by 6 bases, the J end by 2 bases, with 12 bases between. The CDR3 covers 14 residues. Germline V gives CDR1 MNHNS, CDR2 SASEGT. This chain links TRBV6-1 with TRBJ2-3; D tentatively fits TRBD1 or TRBD2 (5 bases each). The sequencing used PBMCs from the stem cell graft donor, collected from the stem cell graft. The sequence was obtained from a human donor who donated a stem cell graft to a child with Wiskott-Aldrich syndrome. CDR3 nucleotide sequence: TGTGCCAGCAGCGGGACGCAGGCCACAGATACGCAGTATTTT. Its protein is CASSGTQATDTQYF.